The T cell receptor beta chain described here comes from a study of blood T cell repertoires in COVID-19. Study details: Sources were T cells, B-cell-depleted T cells, or PBMCs; the material itself was cDNA or gDNA.

Across about two dozen US areas, participants ranged in age from roughly 18 to 95 years. Two negative PCRs, clearance, or symptom resolution characterized the recovered Cohort 3 donors. The germline V and J ends were trimmed by 9 bases and 0 bases, with 18 bases remaining between them. The CDR3 contains 15 residues. CDR1 is SGHNT, CDR2 YYREEE, per germline (reference sequence). This clone showed up many times. As originally analysed: The assay estimated nucleated cells by amplifying reference gene primers. This table comes from immunoSEQ multiplex PCR, and its TCRdb copy is limited to in-frame clones, with some not included. The V and J calls and clone size are taken from that table; D and trimming were inferred from the DNA. Of 200,000 to 250,000 clones in the sample, more than 80% are singletons; the top ten hold about 9.3%.

The sample taken for sequencing was PBMCs or T cells enriched from blood (not recorded which). This receptor was identified in a middle-aged man who had recovered from COVID-19. The V gene is TRBV5-4, the J gene TRBJ1-1, with D tentatively TRBD1 (5 bases). The CDR3 loop is CATIQTGGMNTEAFF. The CDR3 DNA reads TGTGCCACCATCCAAACCGGGGGGATGAACACTGAAGCTTTCTTT.